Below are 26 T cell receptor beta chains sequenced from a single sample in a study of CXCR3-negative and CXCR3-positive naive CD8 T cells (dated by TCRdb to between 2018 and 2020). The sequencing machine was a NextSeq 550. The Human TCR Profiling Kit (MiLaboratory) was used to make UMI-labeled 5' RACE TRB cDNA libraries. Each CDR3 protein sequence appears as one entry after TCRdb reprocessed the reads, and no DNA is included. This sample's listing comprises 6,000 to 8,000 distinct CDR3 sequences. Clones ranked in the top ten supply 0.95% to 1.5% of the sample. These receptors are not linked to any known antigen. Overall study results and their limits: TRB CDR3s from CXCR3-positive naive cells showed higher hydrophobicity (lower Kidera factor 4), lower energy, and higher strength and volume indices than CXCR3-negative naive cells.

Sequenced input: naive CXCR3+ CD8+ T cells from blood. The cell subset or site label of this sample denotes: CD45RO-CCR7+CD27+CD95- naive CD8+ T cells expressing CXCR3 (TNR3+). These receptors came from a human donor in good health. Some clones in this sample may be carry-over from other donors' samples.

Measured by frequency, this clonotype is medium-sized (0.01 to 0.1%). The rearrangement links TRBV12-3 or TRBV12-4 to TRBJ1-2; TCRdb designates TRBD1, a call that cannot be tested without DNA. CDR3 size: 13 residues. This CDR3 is CASSPRQFHGYTF.

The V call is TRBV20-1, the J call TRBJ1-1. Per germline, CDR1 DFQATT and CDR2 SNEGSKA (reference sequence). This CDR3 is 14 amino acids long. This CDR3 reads CSANGQMENTEAFF.

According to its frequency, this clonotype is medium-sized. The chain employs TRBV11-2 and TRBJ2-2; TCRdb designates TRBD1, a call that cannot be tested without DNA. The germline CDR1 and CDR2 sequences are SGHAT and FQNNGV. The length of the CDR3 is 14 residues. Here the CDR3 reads CASSLVLGEGELFF. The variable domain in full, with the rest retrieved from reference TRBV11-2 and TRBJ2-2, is EAGVAQSPRYKIIEKRQSVAFWCNPISGHATLYWYQQILGQGPKLLIQFQNNGVVDDSQLPKDRFSAERLKGVDSTLKIQPAKLEDSAVYLCASSLVLGEGELFFGEGSRLTVL.

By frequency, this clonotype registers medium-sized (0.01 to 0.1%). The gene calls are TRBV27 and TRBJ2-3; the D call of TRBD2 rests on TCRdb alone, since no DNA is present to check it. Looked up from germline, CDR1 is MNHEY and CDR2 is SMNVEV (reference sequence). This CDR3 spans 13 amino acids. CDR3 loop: CASGLLSTDTQYF.

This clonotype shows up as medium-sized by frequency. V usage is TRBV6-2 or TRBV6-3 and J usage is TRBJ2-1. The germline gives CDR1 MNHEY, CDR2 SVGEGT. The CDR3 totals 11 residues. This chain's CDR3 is CASTSYNEQFF.

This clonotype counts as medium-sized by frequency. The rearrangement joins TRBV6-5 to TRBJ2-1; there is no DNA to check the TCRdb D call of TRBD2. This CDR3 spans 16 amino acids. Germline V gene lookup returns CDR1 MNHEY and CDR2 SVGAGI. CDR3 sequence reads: CASSYSKAGGRNEQFF.

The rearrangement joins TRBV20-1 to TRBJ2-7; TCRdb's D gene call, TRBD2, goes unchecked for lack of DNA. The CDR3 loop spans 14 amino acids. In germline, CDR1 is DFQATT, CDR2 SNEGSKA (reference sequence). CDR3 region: CSASTAIATYEQYF.

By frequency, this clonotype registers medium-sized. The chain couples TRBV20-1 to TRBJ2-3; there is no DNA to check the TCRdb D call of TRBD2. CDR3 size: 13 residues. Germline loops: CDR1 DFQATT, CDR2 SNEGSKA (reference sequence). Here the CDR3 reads CSASSGNTDTQYF.

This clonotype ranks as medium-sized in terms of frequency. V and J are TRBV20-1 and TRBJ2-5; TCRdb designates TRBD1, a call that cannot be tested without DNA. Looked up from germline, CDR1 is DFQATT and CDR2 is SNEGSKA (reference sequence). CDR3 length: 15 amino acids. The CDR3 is CSARDPGQAQETQYF.

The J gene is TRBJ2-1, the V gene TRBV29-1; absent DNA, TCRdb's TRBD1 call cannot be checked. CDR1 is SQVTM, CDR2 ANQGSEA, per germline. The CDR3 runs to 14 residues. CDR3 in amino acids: CSVEGRGRIDEQFF.

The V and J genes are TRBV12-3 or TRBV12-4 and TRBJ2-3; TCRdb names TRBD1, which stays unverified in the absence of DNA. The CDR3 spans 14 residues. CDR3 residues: CASSLPLEQDTQYF.

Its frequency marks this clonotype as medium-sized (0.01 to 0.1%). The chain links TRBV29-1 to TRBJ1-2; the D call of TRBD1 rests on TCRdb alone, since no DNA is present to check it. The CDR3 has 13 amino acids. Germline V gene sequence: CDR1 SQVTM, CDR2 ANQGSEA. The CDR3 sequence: CSAGAGDNYGYTF.

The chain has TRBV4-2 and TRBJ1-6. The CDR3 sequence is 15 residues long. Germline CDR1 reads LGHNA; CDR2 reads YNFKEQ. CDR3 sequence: CASSQGAASHSPLHF.

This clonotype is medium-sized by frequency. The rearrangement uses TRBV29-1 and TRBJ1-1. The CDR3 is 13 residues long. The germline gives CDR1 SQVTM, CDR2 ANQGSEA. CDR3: CSVGVAMNTEAFF.

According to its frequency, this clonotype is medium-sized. The CDR3 region is CASSFTGLSSEKLFF. The chain links TRBV7-2 to TRBJ1-4; as DNA is missing, the TRBD1 call by TCRdb cannot be tested. The CDR3 totals 15 residues. Looked up from germline, CDR1 is SGHTA and CDR2 is FQGNSA.

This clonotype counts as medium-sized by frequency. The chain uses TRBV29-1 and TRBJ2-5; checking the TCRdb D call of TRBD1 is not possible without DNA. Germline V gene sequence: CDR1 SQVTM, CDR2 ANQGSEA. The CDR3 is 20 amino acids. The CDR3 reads CSVEVERGTGGLQVRETQYF.

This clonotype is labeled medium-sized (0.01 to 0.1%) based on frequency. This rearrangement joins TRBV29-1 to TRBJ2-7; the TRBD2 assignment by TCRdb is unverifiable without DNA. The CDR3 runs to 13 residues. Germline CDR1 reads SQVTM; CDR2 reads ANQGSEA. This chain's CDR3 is CSVLASGSYEQYF.

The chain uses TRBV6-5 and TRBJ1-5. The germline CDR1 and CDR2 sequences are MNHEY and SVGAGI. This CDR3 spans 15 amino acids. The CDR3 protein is CASSYSSGHNQPQHF.

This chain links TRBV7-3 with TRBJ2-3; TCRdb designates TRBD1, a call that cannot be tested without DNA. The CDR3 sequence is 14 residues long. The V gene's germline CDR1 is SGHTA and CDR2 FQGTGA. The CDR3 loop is CASSSGTGPDTQYF.

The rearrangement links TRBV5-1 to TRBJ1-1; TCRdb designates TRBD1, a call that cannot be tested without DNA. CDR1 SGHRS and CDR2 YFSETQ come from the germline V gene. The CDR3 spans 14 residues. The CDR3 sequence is CATSWDSLNTEAFF.

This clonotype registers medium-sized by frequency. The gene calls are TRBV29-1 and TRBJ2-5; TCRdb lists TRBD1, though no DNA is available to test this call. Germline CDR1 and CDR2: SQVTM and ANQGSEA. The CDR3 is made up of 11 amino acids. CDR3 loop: CSVVLRGTQYF.

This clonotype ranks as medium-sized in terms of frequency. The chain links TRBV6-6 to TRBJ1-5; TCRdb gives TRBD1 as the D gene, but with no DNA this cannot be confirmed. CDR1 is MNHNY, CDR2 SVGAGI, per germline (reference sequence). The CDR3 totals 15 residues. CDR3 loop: CASSYPGGKIQPQHF.

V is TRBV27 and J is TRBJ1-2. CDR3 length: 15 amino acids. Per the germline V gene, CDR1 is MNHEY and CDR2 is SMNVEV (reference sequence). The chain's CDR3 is CASSLSAGANYGYTF.

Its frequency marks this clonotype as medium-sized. CDR3 sequence reads: CASSLNGYNEQFF. The chain uses TRBV7-2 and TRBJ2-1. CDR1 and CDR2 from the germline V gene are SGHTA and FQGNSA. This CDR3 region has 13 residues.

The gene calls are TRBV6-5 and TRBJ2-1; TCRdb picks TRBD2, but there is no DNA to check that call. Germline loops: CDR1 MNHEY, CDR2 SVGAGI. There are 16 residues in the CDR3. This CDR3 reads CASSSLSGSNDNEQFF.

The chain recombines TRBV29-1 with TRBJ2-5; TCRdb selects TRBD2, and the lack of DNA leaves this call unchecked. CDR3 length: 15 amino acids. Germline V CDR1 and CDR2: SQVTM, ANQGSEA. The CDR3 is CSVPGLAGGKETQYF.